This entry features one T cell receptor (beta chain) sequence. V trimming: 6 bases; J trimming: 0 bases; junction bases outside the gene matches: 7. This CDR3 spans 16 amino acids. Germline lookup yields CDR1 ENHRY and CDR2 SYGVKD. These data are taken from a study of blood T cell repertoires in COVID-19. Across the whole study: The United States, Italy and Spain provided the acute and convalescent COVID-19 samples. The analysed material was cDNA or gDNA that came from T cells, B-cell-depleted T cells, or PBMCs.

Authors' processing steps: Reference gene primer amplification yielded estimated nucleated cell counts. TCRdb's table, derived via immunoSEQ multiplex PCR, lists solely in-frame clones and lacks some. The D gene and trimming were derived from the DNA, and the V and J assignments and clone size from that table. The sample consists of around 130,000 clones, 84% of them appearing once. Sample: peripheral blood. The chain employs TRBV10-3 and TRBJ2-2, with 7 bases lining up with TRBD1. The sequence was collected from a human donor in a cohort sampled during active COVID-19. The CDR3 spells CAISREGQSNTGELFF. CDR3 DNA: TGTGCCATCAGCAGAGAGGGACAGTCGAACACCGGGGAGCTGTTTTTT.